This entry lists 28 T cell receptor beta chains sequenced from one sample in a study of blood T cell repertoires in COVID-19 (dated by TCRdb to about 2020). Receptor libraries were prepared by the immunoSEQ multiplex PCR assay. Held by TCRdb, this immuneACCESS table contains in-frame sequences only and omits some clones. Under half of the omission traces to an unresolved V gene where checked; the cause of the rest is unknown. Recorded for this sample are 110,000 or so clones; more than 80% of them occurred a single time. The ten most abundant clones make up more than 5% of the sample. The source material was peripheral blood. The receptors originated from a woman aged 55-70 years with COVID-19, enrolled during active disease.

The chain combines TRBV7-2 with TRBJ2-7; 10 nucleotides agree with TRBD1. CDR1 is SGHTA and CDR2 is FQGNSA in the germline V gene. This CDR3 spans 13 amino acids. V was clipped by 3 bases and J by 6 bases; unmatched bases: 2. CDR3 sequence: CASSFDRGREQYF. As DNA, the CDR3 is TGTGCCAGCAGCTTTGACAGGGGGCGCGAGCAGTACTTC.

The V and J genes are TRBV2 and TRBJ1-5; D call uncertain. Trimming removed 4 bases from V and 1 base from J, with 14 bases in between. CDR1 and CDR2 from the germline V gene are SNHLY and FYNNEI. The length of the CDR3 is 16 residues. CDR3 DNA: TGTGCCAGCAGTGTCCGTGCGGGGAGAAGCAATCAGCCCCAGCATTTT. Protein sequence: CASSVRAGRSNQPQHF.

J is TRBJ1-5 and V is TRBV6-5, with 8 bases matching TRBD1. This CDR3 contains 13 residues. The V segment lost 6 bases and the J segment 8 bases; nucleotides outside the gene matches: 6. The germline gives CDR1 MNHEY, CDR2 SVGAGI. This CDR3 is CASRGQGGKPQHF. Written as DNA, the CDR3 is TGTGCCAGCAGAGGACAGGGCGGGAAGCCCCAGCATTTT.

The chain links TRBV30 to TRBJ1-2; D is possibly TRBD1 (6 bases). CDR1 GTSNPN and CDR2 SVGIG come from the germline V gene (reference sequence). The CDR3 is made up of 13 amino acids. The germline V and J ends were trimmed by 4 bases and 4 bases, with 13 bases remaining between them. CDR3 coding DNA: TGTGCCTGGAAACGGGACACACTCTATGGCTACACCTTC. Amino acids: CAWKRDTLYGYTF.

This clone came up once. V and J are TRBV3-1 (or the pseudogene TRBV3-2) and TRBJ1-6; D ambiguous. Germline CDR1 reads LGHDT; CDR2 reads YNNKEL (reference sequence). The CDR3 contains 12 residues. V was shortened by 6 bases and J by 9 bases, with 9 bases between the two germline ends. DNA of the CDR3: TGTGCCAGCAGTCCCACAAGTTCACCCCTCCACTTT. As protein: CASSPTSSPLHF.

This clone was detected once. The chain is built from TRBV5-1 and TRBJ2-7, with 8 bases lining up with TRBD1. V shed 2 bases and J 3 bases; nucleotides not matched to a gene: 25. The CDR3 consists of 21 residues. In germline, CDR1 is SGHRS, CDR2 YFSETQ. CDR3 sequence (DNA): TGCGCCAGCAGCTTACCGGGACAGGAAATCGCAGCCTCCGGTGGATACTACGAGCAGTACTTC. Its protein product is CASSLPGQEIAASGGYYEQYF.

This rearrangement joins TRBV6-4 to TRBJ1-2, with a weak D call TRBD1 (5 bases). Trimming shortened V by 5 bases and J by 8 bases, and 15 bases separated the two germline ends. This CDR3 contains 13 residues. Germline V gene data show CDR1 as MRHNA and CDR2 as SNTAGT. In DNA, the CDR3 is TGTGCCAGCAGTCTCGGGAGGGGAGAGGGCTACACCTTC. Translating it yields CASSLGRGEGYTF.

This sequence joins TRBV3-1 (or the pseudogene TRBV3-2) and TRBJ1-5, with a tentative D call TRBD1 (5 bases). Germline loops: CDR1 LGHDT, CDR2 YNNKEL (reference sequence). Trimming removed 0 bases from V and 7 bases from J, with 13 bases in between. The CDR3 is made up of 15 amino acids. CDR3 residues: CASSQDGGVGQPQHF. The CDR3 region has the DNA TGTGCCAGCAGCCAAGATGGAGGGGTAGGACAGCCCCAGCATTTT.

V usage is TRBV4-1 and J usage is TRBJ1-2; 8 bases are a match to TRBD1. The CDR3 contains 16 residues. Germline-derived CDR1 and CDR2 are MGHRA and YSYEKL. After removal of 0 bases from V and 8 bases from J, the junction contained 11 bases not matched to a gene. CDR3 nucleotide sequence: TGCGCCAGCAGCCAAGAGGGGGCAGGGGGCGCATTAGGCTACACCTTC. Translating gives CASSQEGAGGALGYTF.

CDR3 sequence reads: CSAKTGTEQYF. CDR3 DNA sequence: TGCAGTGCCAAGACAGGGACCGAGCAGTACTTC. The chain links TRBV20-1 to TRBJ2-7; 7 positions agree with TRBD1. The CDR3 covers 11 residues. The V and J ends lost 6 bases and 6 bases, in that order; junction bases with no gene match: 5. Germline loops: CDR1 DFQATT, CDR2 SNEGSKA (reference sequence).

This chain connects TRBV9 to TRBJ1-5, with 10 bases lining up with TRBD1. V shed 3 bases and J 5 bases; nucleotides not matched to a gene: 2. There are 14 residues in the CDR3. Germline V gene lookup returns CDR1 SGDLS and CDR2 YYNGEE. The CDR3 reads CASSAGQGDQPQHF. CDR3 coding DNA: TGTGCCAGCAGCGCTGGACAGGGGGATCAGCCCCAGCATTTT.

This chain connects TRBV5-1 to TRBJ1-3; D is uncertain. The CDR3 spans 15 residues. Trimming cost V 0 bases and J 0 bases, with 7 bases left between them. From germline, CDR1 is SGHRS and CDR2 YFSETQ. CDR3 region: CASSLEIYSGNTIYF. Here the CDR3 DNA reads TGCGCCAGCAGCTTGGAAATCTACTCTGGAAACACCATATATTTT.

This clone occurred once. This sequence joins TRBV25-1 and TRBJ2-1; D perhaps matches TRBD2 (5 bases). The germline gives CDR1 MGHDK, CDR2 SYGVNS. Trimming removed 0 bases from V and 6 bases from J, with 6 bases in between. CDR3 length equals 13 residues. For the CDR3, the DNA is TGTGCCAGCAGTGAATACGGAGGCAATGAGCAGTTCTTC. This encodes CASSEYGGNEQFF. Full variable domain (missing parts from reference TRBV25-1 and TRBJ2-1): EADIYQTPRYLVIGTGKKITLECSQTMGHDKMYWYQQDPGMELHLIHYSYGVNSTEKGDLSSESTVSRIRTEHFPLTLESARPSHTSQYLCASSEYGGNEQFFGPGTRLTVL.

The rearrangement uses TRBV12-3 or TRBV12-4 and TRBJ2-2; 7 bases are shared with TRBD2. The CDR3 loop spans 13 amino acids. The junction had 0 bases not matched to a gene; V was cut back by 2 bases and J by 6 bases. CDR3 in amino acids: CASSLRGAGELFF. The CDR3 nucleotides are TGTGCCAGCAGTTTACGGGGGGCCGGGGAGCTGTTTTTT.

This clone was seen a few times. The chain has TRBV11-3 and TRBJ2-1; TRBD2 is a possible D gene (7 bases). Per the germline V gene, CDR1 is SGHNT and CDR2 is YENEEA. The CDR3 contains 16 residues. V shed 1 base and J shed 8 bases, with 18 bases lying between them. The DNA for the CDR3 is TGTGCCAGCAGCTTAGGTGGGTCTAGGGGGGGGCATGAGCAGTTCTTC. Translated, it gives CASSLGGSRGGHEQFF.

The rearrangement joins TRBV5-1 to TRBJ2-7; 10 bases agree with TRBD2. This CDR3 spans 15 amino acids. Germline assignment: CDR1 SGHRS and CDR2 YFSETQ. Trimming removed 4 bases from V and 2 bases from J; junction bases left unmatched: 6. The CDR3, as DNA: TGCGCCAGCAGCGCGGGACTAGCGCAAACCTACGAGCAGTACTTC. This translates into CASSAGLAQTYEQYF.

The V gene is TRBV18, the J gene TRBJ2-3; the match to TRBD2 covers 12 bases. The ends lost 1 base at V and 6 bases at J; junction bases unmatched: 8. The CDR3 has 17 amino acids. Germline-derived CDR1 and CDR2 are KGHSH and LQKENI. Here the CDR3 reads CASSPRASGGDLDTQYF. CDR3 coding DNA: TGTGCCAGCTCACCACGGGCTAGCGGGGGGGATTTGGATACGCAGTATTTT.

CDR3 region: CASRLEGTGGSSNQPQHF. DNA for the CDR3: TGTGCCAGCAGACTTGAGGGCACGGGGGGAAGTAGCAATCAGCCCCAGCATTTT. The chain employs TRBV27 and TRBJ1-5, with D possibly being TRBD1 (5 bases). Looked up from germline, CDR1 is MNHEY and CDR2 is SMNVEV (reference sequence). The CDR3 loop spans 18 amino acids. V lost 6 bases to trimming and J lost 0 bases, with 21 bases between them.

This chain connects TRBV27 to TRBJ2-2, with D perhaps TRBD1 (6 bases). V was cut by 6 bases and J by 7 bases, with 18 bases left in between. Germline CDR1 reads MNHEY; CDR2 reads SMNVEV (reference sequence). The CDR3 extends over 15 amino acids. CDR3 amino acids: CASSIGTLIGGELFF. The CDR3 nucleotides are TGTGCCAGCAGCATCGGGACACTCATTGGCGGGGAGCTGTTTTTT.

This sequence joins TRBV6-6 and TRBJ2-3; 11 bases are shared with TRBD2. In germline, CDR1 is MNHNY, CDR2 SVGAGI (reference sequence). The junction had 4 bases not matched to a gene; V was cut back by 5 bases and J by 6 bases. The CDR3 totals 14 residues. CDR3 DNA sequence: TGTGCCAGCAGTCGCGGACTAGCGGGTGATACGCAGTATTTT. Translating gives CASSRGLAGDTQYF.

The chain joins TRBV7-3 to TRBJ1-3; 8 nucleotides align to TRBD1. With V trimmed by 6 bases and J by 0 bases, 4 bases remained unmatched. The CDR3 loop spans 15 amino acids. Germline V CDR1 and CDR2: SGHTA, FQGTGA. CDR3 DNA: TGTGCCAGCAGACGTACAGGGGGCTCTGGAAACACCATATATTTT. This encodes CASRRTGGSGNTIYF.

In DNA form, the CDR3 reads TGCAGTGCTAGTTTGGGACAGGGGGCAAACGAGCAGTACTTC. Amino acids: CSASLGQGANEQYF. The rearrangement links TRBV20-1 to TRBJ2-7; TRBD1 matches 12 bases. Losses at the gene ends were 3 bases for V and 5 bases for J; bases not matched to a gene: 5. The CDR3 extends over 14 amino acids. The germline V gene has CDR1 DFQATT and CDR2 SNEGSKA (reference sequence).

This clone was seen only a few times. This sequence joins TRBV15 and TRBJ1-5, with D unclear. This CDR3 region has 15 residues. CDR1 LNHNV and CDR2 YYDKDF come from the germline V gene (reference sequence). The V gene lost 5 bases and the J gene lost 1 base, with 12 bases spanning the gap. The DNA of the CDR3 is TGTGCCACCAGCGTGGAGGTCAGGAGCAATCAGCCCCAGCATTTT. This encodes CATSVEVRSNQPQHF.

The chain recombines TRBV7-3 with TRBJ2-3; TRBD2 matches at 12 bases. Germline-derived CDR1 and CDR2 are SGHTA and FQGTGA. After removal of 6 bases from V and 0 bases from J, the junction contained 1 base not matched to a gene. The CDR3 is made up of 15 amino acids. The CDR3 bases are TGTGCCAGCAGACTAGCGGGGGGTAGCACAGATACGCAGTATTTT. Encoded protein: CASRLAGGSTDTQYF.

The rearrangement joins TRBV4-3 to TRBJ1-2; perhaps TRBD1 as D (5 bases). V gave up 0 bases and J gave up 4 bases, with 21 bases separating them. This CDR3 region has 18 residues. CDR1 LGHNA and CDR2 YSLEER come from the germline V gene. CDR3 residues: CASSQDLPRQILSYGYTF. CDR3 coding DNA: TGCGCCAGCAGCCAAGATCTCCCCCGACAGATTTTGAGCTATGGCTACACCTTC.

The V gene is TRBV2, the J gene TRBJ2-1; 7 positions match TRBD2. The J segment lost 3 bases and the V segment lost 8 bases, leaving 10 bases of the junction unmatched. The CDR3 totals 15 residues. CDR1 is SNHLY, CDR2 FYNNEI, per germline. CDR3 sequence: CASARRGDLYNEQFF. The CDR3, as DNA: TGTGCCAGCGCCCGTCGGGGGGATCTCTACAATGAGCAGTTCTTC.

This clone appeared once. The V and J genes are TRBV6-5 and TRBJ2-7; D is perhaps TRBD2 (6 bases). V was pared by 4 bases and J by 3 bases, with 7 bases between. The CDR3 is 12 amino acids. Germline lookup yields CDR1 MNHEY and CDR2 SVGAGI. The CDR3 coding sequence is TGTGCCAGCAGTTCCGGGGGCTACGAGCAGTACTTC. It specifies CASSSGGYEQYF.

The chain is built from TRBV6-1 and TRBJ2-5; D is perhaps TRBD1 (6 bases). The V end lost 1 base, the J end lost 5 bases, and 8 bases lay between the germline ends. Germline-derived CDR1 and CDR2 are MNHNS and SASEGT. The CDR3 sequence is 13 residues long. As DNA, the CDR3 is TGTGCCAGCAGTGAAGACAGGGAGGAGACCCAGTACTTC. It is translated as CASSEDREETQYF.